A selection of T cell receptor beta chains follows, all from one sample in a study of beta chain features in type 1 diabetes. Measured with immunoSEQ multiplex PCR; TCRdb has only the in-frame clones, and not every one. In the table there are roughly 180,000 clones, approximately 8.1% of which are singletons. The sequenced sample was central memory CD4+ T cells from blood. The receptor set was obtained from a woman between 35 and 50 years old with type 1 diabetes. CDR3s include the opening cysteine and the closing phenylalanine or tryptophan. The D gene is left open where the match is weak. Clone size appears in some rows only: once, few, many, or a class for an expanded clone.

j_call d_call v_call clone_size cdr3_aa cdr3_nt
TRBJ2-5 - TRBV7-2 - CASSPAGLPYQETQYF TGTGCCAGCAGCCCAGCGGGCCTGCCGTACCAAGAGACCCAGTACTTC
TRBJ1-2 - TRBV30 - CAWIDRGALNYGYTF TGTGCCTGGATCGACCGGGGGGCTTTAAACTATGGCTACACCTTC
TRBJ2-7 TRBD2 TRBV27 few CASKLAGGYEQYF TGTGCCAGCAAATTAGCGGGGGGCTACGAGCAGTACTTC
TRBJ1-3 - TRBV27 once CASSLRTDGNTIYF TGTGCCAGCAGTTTAAGGACAGATGGAAACACCATATATTTT
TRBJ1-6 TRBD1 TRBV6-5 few CASSDDRVDSPLHF TGTGCCAGCAGTGACGACAGGGTCGATTCACCCCTCCACTTT
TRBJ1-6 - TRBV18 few CASSIRRGDNNSPLHF TGTGCCAGCTCAATTAGGCGTGGTGACAATAATTCACCCCTCCACTTT
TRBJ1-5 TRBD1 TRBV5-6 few CASSPRQGRNQPQHF TGTGCCAGCAGCCCGAGACAGGGGAGAAATCAGCCCCAGCATTTT
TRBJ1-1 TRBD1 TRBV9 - CASGDSVNTEAFF TGTGCCAGCGGGGACAGCGTGAACACTGAAGCTTTCTTT
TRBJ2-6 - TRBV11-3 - CASSQRGYPGANVLTF TGTGCCAGCAGCCAAAGGGGGTACCCTGGGGCCAACGTCCTGACTTTC
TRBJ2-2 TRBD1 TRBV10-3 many CAISDATGPGELFF TGTGCCATCAGTGACGCGACAGGGCCCGGGGAGCTGTTTTTT
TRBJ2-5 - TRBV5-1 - CASSITGSSNGETQYF TGCGCCAGCAGCATTACGGGATCCTCCAATGGAGAGACCCAGTACTTC
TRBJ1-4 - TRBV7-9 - CASSPLEKLFF TGTGCCAGCAGCCCTCTTGAAAAACTGTTTTTT